The clone carrying this T cell receptor (beta chain) was observed a handful of times. A sample-barcoded 5' primer and a J-beta primer mix were used in a second PCR of roughly 6 to 11 cycles. Every cDNA was tagged by a template-switch adaptor with 12 random nucleotides. A single record per CDR3 protein comes from TCRdb applying MiXCR to the 5' RACE reads. The sample holds approximately 670,000 distinct CDR3 sequences, about 43% seen once. This record comes from a study of blood T cells in healthy people across ages. CDR3 length: 15 amino acids. Germline CDR1 and CDR2: MDHEN and SYDVKM. Trimming cost V 7 bases and J 0 bases, with 13 bases left between them.

This chain joins TRBV28 and TRBJ1-5; D call uncertain. The specimen was blood. The TCR comes from an older man in good health. CDR3 amino acids: CASIPSPPSNQPQHF. For the CDR3, the DNA is TGTGCCAGCATCCCTAGCCCACCTAGCAATCAGCCCCAGCATTTT. Combining the CDR3 with reference TRBV28 and TRBJ1-5 gives the whole variable domain DVKVTQSSRYLVKRTGEKVFLECVQDMDHENMFWYRQDPGLGLRLIYFSYDVKMKEKGDIPEGYSVSREKKERFSLILESASTNQTSMYLCASIPSPPSNQPQHFGDGTRLSIL.